Here is one T cell receptor beta chain with its context. Its antigen remains unknown. With 60 Vbeta and 13 Jbeta primers, the PCR was carried out. Clones were sequenced by immunoSEQ multiplex PCR, and TCRdb holds only the in-frame ones, with some missing. The sample contains roughly 150,000 clones, over 75% of which appear only once. Germline CDR1 reads LNHDA; CDR2 reads SQIVND (reference sequence). This CDR3 region has 16 residues. The J segment lost 1 base and the V segment lost 3 bases, leaving 5 bases of the junction unmatched. The sample originates from a study of cytomegalovirus exposure and HLA in healthy donors. About the research overall: Unique TCRs from HLA-typed donors, 80 million to 90 million of them, were held in an early data release. Ancestry clustering placed 70% to 85% of 350 to 500 genotyped donors in the Caucasian-associated cluster. Whole-study results and caveats: Per a prior analysis, the majority of TCR beta V segments were productive roughly 87% or roughly 30% of the time. An Asian-associated ancestry cluster reportedly showed fewer N-insertions than the approximately 660-donor mean in a later analysis.

This chain joins TRBV19 and TRBJ2-2, with 7 bases fitting TRBD2. This clonotype originated in a male donor in good health and CMV-seronegative. Sequencing was carried out using PBMCs. The CDR3 nucleotides are TGTGCCAGTAGTATCCCTAGCGGAGAGAACACCGGGGAGCTGTTTTTT. Translating gives CASSIPSGENTGELFF.